This T cell receptor beta chain is drawn from a study of CD8 T cells in ankylosing spondylitis. Study-level results: Reactive arthritis synovial fluid and blood were previously reported to contain some motif variants. Within ankylosing spondylitis blood, a TCR beta motif made up of several highly homologous variants appeared to be characteristic. CD8+ disease-linked clones were present at relatively low frequencies in blood.

This clonotype occurred a few times. Antigen unknown. TCRdb ran MiXCR on the 5' RACE reads and lists one entry per CDR3 protein. The table lists a few hundred thousand distinct CDR3 sequences, about a fifth of them singletons, with about a sixth in the top ten. Looked up from germline, CDR1 is SEHNR and CDR2 is FQNEAQ (reference sequence). V lost 0 bases and J lost 7, with 13 bases in between. This CDR3 is built from 16 residues. The chain carries TRBV7-9 and TRBJ1-6, with D perhaps matching TRBD1 (6 bases). The sample taken for sequencing was blood, either unsorted or a sorted T cell fraction (not recorded which). This TCR derives from a male donor with ankylosing spondylitis. CDR3 in DNA: TGTGCCAGCAGCTTAGCGTCACAGGGAAACAATTCACCCCTCCACTTT. Its protein product is CASSLASQGNNSPLHF.